Included here is one T cell receptor beta chain sequence, with context. Which antigen it targets is not known. There are no base qualities to consult, and no much larger clone falls within one base. The data were obtained in a study of cytomegalovirus exposure and HLA in healthy donors (dated by TCRdb to between 2016 and 2019). With regard to the full study: According to an earlier analysis of a few hundred of the donors, about 170 million T cells yielded 90 million to 130 million unique TCR beta sequences and approximately 280 Gb of sequence data. About 330 gigabases of sequencing data and around 85 million unique TCR sequences made up an early release that covered about 640 HLA-typed donors. Of the roughly 410 genotyped donors, approximately 81% were placed in the genetic ancestry cluster associated with self-reported Caucasian donors. The aim of the study was to test whether cataloging public T cell receptors could identify signatures of past pathogen exposure. Using immunosequencing, the study profiled T cell repertoires from 666 subjects and related those repertoires to cytomegalovirus serostatus. Along with the roughly 670-subject first cohort, a separate validation cohort of over a hundred different subjects was used. The study combined high-throughput TCR immunosequencing, statistical association of individual TCRs with disease status, and machine learning to predict cytomegalovirus infection status. A later analysis re-examined previously published TCR beta repertoires from more than 650 donors and added high-resolution HLA genotyping to investigate patterns of TCR occurrence. Rather than drawing on any new phenotypic data, the later analysis identified candidate immune exposures from TCR beta sequences and the way those sequences occurred across donors. An earlier analysis of more than 450 of the donors used high-throughput TCR beta sequencing to judge whether each TCR beta V gene segment behaved as functional or pseudogenic. Donor age, sex, ethnicity and CMV serostatus were collected together with the repertoire data. A later genetic analysis took genome-wide SNP genotypes for about 55% of the roughly 670 donors and used that subset as a discovery cohort. Every discovery cohort repertoire had been produced on one sequencing platform. HLA typing covered class I and class II loci at four-digit resolution. The number of donors typed differed by locus, with roughly 629-640 for A, B, C, DRB1 and DQB1, 522 for DQA1, over 600 for DPA1, and over 400 for DPB1. A handful of DR-DQ haplotypes were treated as single units for association and clustering because of strong linkage in the cohort. Among over 350 genotyped donors of the cohort, an average of around 240,000 unique TCR beta nucleotide sequences were sequenced per donor, about a sixth of them non-productive. Summary of the overall study and its limitations: An association between a missense DCLRE1C variant and V-gene and J-gene trimming of TCR beta chains was found in a later genetic analysis and replicated in an independent cohort. In vitro tests confirmed that a few of the cytomegalovirus-associated TCR beta chains recognize cytomegalovirus antigens. The study listed over 150 TCR beta chains as associated with cytomegalovirus. Because counts were too low, about 15 rarely observed V segments, including chromosome 9 orphons, were left out of the earlier analysis of 587 of the donors. In a later analysis, most CMV-associated TCR beta chains were found to appear HLA-restricted, with HLA associations seemingly driven largely by CMV exposure. In a later analysis, several top co-occurrence clusters were reported to appear linked to parvovirus B19, influenza, CMV and Epstein-Barr virus. Cytomegalovirus status was reported to be diagnosed by the classifier with high specificity and sensitivity in both the original and validation cohorts. In this cohort, only TCR beta chains were sequenced, and detectable features were limited by the absence of alpha or paired-chain data. According to a later genetic analysis, donors in an Asian-associated ancestry cluster had fewer N-insertions in productive TCRs than the approximately 670-donor mean. Strong co-occurrence of HLA alleles, especially DR and DQ, made assigning TCR associations to individual alleles difficult. CMV serostatus was the only immune exposure information available for the cohort. Because the 87-base-pair reads could not distinguish some IMGT-functional V segments, including TRBV6-2 and TRBV6-3, those segments were excluded. A later analysis found that HLA-associated TCR beta chains were more clonally expanded and had lower generation probabilities than equally common non-associated chains. A group of highly shared sequence variants was considered likely to be a technical artifact of the sequencing pipeline. According to a later analysis, TCR association rates differed among HLA loci, with DRB1 alleles showing the most associated TCRs and HLA-C alleles showing the fewest. At a false discovery rate of 0.05, a later analysis linked 16,951 TCR beta sequences to specific HLA alleles. According to the authors, the approach could potentially be generalized to other disease states and immunological phenotypes. While some public TCRs were present in many individuals, most TCR sequences turned up only very rarely across donors. Presence/absence analyses assumed roughly uniform sequencing depth across donors, an assumption that may not hold. Linkage disequilibrium might explain the correlated functional status among segregating V segments, but an unknown experimental factor could not be excluded. A further reported finding was that TCR beta sequences accurately predicted the HLA-A and HLA-B alleles for most subjects in the first cohort. Because HLA typing was unavailable for some donors at each locus, only the typed subset was used in association tests. Broadly in line with IMGT annotations, most TCR beta V segments showed up in productive rearrangements about 87% or about 30% of the time in an earlier analysis of roughly 590 of the donors.

In total, around 600 healthy bone marrow donors made up the cohort. At the time of sampling, all cohort members were nominally healthy, though unrecorded immune exposures were likely present. The donor was CMV seropositive and was included in the group of about 290 seropositive cohort members. A peripheral blood sample was provided by each donor, and peripheral blood mononuclear cells were used for TCR beta sequencing. The Qiagen DNeasy Blood Extraction Kit was used to extract genomic DNA from the blood cell samples. Library generation was performed with the immunoSEQ multiplex PCR assay. For the multiplex PCR, a mixture combining 60 forward primers for TCR Vbeta segments and 13 reverse primers for TCR Jbeta segments was used. Amplification of the CDR3 region of rearranged TCR beta genes was performed with a multiplex PCR assay on genomic DNA. The Illumina HiSeq System was used to sequence the amplified TCR beta libraries as 87-base-pair reads. The authors' analysis ran thus. A later analysis tallied roughly 76 million unique TCR beta chains across the 700 or so repertoires, and approximately 12 million of those chains were shared by two or more donors. Raw reads were error-corrected and collapsed into unique sequences by a nearest-neighbor algorithm in which closely related sequences were merged to remove PCR and sequencing errors. CDR3 sequences were aligned to IMGT reference sequences to assign V, D and J gene segments. Each retained sequence needed at least a six-nucleotide match to both a V gene segment and a J gene segment. Rearrangements were classified as productive when the CDR3 lacked stop codons and remained in frame with V and J, and all other rearrangements were classified as non-productive. Following IMGT convention, CDR3 was defined as the stretch from the second conserved V-encoded cysteine to the conserved J-encoded phenylalanine. The earlier analysis of 500 to 600 of the donors excluded sequences that lacked an unambiguous match to a single V gene segment. In an earlier analysis of several hundred of the donors, V segments were called functional above 56.7% productive rearrangements and were called segregating when the between-donor standard deviation exceeded 5%. A statistical classification framework was built for diagnosing cytomegalovirus status from the catalog of TCR beta chain sequences. In a later analysis, V and J genes were assigned by comparing TCR nucleotide sequences against IMGT/GENE-DB human TR gene sequences. Using the TCRdist pipeline, a later analysis assigned CDR3 sequences along with most-parsimonious VDJ recombination scenarios. In a later analysis, each TCR beta chain was defined by its CDR3 amino acid sequence together with its V-gene family, and reads without a unique V-gene family were excluded. To address suspected cross-contamination and a sequencing artifact, a later analysis removed a few hundred highly shared, low-generation-probability nucleotide sequences. For each public chain, a later analysis derived a clonal expansion index from normalized ranks of inferred template counts within each repertoire. In a later analysis, generation probabilities were computed with a VDJ recombination model fitted to out-of-frame rearrangements, and the resulting probabilities were checked against IGoR. In a later analysis, hypergeometric tests were used to score TCR-TCR, TCR-HLA and TCR-CMV co-occurrence, with a repertoire-size bias correction applied to TCR pairs. To estimate false discovery rates, a later analysis permuted the HLA or CMV assignments 20 times. In a later analysis, co-occurring TCRs were grouped with DBSCAN, and TCRdist sequence similarity was added when clustering was performed within HLA-allele-positive subsets. Repertoires with fewer than 30,000 or more than 120,000 public chains were left out of co-occurrence clustering, as were about 5 repertoires with anomalous nucleotide sharing. Sourced from immuneACCESS, this table was stored by TCRdb with only in-frame sequences that have V and J called. A share of the clones is absent; for the studies checked, an unresolved V gene accounts for under half, and the remainder has no known explanation. V and J calls and clone size follow that table, whereas D and trimming were derived from the DNA. Present in this sample are roughly 190,000 clones, about four fifths of which were seen just once. The ten biggest clones cover roughly 3.6% of the sample.

The CDR3 runs 14 residues from the cysteine to the phenylalanine. Only CDR3 DNA remains: 42 bases, in frame from the first base. Reading the germline V gene (reference sequence) gives CDR1 MNHEY and CDR2 SMNVEV. V was cut back by 6 bases and J by 0 bases, leaving a gap of 10 bases between them. In this chain, TRBV27 is recombined with TRBJ2-3, with a weak D call of TRBD1 (6 bases match). The receptor was derived from a man aged 40-50 years in good health and CMV-seropositive. The specimen was PBMCs. The CDR3: CASSRGRSTDTQYF. The nucleotide sequence is TGTGCCAGCAGCAGGGGCCGGAGCACAGATACGCAGTATTTT.